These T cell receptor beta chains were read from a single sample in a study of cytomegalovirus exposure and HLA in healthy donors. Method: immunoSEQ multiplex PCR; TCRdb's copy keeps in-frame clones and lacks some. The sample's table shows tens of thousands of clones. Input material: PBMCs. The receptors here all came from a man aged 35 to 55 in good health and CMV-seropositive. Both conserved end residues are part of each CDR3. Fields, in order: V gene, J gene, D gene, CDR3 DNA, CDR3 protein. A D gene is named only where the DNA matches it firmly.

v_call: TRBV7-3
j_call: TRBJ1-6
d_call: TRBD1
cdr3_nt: TGTGCCAGCAGCTTATCCGGGACAGGAAATAATTCACCCCTCCACTTT
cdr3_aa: CASSLSGTGNNSPLHF

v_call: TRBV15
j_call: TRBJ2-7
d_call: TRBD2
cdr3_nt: TGTGCCACCAGCAGAGATCTACTAGCGGGGGGGGACTACGAGCAGTACTTC
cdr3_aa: CATSRDLLAGGDYEQYF

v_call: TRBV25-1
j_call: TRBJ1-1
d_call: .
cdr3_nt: TGTGCCAGCAGGTTCTTAGCCGACACTGAAGCTTTCTTT
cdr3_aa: CASRFLADTEAFF

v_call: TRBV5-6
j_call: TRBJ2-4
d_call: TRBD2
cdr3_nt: TGTGCCAGCAGCCGCGTGACTAGCGGGGCCCAAAACATTCAGTACTTC
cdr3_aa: CASSRVTSGAQNIQYF

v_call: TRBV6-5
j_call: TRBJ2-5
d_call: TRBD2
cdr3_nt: TGTGCCAGCAGTTTCGGCGGGAGCCCCCAAGAGACCCAGTACTTC
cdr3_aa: CASSFGGSPQETQYF

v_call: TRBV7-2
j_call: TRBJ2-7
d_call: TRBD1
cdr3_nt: TGTGCCAGCAGCTTGGGACAGACTATAAGCTCCTACGAGCAGTACTTC
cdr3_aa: CASSLGQTISSYEQYF

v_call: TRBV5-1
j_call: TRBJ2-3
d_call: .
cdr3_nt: TGCGCCAGCAGCTTCGGGCAGGAGGGCACAGATACGCAGTATTTT
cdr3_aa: CASSFGQEGTDTQYF

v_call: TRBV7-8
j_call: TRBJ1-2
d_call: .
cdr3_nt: TGTGCCAGCAGCTCGCGGGGAGGCTACACCTTC
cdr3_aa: CASSSRGGYTF

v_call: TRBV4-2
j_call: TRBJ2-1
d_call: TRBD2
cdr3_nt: TGTGCCAGCAGCCAAGGAGGGACTAGCGGGTCACAGGGGCAGTTCTTC
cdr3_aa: CASSQGGTSGSQGQFF

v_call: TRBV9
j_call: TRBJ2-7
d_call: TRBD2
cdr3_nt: TGTGCCAGCAGCGTCGATTTCGGGAGGACCTACGAGCAGTACTTC
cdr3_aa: CASSVDFGRTYEQYF

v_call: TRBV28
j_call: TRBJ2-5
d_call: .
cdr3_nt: TGTGCCATCCGGGACACCCTACAAGAGACCCAGTACTTC
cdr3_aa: CAIRDTLQETQYF

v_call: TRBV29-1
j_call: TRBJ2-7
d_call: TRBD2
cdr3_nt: TGCAGCGTTGACGGCCTAGCGGACTCCTACGAGCAGTACTTC
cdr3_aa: CSVDGLADSYEQYF

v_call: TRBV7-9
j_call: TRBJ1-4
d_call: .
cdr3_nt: TGTGCCAGCAGCCCATGGGGGGAGGCTAATGAAAAACTGTTTTTT
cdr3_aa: CASSPWGEANEKLFF

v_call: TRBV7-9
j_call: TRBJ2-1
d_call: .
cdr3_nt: TGTGCCAGCAGCTTAGGTGGGCATGACAATGAGCAGTTCTTC
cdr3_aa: CASSLGGHDNEQFF

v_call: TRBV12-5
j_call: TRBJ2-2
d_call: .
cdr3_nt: TGTGCTAGTGGGTACTCTACAGGGATTCACGGGGAGCTGTTTTTT
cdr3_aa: CASGYSTGIHGELFF

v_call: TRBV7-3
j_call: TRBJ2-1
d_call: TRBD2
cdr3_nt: TGTGCCAGCAGCTTAGCACTAGCGGGGCCGAGTGAGCAGTTCTTC
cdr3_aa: CASSLALAGPSEQFF

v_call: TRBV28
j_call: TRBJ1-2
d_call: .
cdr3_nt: TGTGCCAGCAGTTCTATCAGGGATAATAACTATGGCTACACCTTC
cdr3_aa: CASSSIRDNNYGYTF

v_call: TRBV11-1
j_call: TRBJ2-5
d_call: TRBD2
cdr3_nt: TGTGCCAGCAGCACTAGCGGGAACGATCAAGAGACCCAGTACTTC
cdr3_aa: CASSTSGNDQETQYF

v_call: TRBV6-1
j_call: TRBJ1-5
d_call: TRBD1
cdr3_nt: TGTGCCAGCAGTATACAGGGGGACGGTCAGCCCCAGCATTTT
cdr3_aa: CASSIQGDGQPQHF

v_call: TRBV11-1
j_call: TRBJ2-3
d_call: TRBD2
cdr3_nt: TGTGCCAGCAGCCCACTAGCGGGGGCAAGCACAGATACGCAGTATTTT
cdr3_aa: CASSPLAGASTDTQYF

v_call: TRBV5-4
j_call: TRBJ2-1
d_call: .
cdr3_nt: TGTGCCAGCAGCTTGCCCCCTGGGCAGAACAATGAGCAGTTCTTC
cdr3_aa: CASSLPPGQNNEQFF

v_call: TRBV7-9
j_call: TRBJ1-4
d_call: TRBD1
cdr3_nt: TGTGCCAGCAGCTTTCTTTCGGGACAGGGGACTGAAAAACTGTTTTTT
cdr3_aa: CASSFLSGQGTEKLFF

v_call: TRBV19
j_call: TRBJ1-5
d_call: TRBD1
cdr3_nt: TGTGCCAGTAGCCGGACAGGGGGCGGGGATCAGCCCCAGCATTTT
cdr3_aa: CASSRTGGGDQPQHF

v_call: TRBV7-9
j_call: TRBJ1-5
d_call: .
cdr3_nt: TGTGCCAGCAGCTTATCGGGGGGGCACGATGCGGAGCCCCAGCATTTT
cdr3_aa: CASSLSGGHDAEPQHF

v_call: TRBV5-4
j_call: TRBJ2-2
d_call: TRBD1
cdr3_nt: TGTGCCAGCAGCTTGGATAGGACAGGGACCGGGGAGCTGTTTTTT
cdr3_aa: CASSLDRTGTGELFF

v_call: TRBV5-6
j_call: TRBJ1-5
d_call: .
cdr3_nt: TGTGCCAGCAGCTTGGCACAGAATAGCAATCAGCCCCAGCATTTT
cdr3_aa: CASSLAQNSNQPQHF

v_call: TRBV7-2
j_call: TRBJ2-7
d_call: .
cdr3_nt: TGTGCCAGCAGCTTTAGGGCAGGGGCCCACGAGCAGTACTTC
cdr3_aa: CASSFRAGAHEQYF

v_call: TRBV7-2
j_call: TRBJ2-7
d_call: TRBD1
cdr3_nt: TGTGCCAGCAGCTCGACAGGGCCAACCTACGAGCAGTACTTC
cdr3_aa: CASSSTGPTYEQYF

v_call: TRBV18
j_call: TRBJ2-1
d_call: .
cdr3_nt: TGTGCCAGCTCACGAAATCCACCGGGATCCCTTAAATACCATGAGCAGTTCTTC
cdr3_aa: CASSRNPPGSLKYHEQFF

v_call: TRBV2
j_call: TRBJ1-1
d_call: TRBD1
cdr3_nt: TGTGCCAGCAGTGCACAGGGGACGTTGTCTGAAGCTTTCTTT
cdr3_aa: CASSAQGTLSEAFF

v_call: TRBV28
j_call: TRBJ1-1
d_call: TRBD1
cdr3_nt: TGTGCCAGCAAATCCGGCGGACAGGGGGACACTGAAGCTTTCTTT
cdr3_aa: CASKSGGQGDTEAFF

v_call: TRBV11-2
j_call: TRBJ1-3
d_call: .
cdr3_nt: TGTGCCAGCAGCTTAGAAGCAGCGGCCATATATTTT
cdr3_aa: CASSLEAAAIYF

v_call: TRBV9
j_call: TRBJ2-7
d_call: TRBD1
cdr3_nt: TGTGCCAGCAGCCCAAATACAGGGGGAAAGACCTACGAGCAGTACTTC
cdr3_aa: CASSPNTGGKTYEQYF

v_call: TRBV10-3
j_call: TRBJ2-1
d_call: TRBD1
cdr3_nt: TGTGCCCTCGGGGGACAGGGGGACAATGAGCAGTTCTTC
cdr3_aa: CALGGQGDNEQFF

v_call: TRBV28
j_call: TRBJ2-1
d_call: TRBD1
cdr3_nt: TGTGCCAGCAGACCGCCGGGACAGGTTTCCTACAATGAGCAGTTCTTC
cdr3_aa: CASRPPGQVSYNEQFF

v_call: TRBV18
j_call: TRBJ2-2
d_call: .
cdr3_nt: TGTGCCAGCTCACCAGGATTTAGGGAGACCGGGGAGCTGTTTTTT
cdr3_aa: CASSPGFRETGELFF

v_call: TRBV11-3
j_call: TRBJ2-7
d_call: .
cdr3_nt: TGTGCCAGCAGCTTGGACTCCGGGGGCTACGAGCAGTACTTC
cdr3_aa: CASSLDSGGYEQYF

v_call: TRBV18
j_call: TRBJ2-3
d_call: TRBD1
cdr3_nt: TGTGCCAGCTCACCACCGGGACAGGGGGCAGATACGCAGTATTTT
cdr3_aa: CASSPPGQGADTQYF

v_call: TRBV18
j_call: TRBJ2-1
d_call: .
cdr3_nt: TGTGCCAGCTCACCCCTCGGGGGAGACCACAATGAGCAGTTCTTC
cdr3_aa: CASSPLGGDHNEQFF

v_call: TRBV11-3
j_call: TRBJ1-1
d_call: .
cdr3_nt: TGTGCCAGCCTTTGGGCCAGGAACACTGAAGCTTTCTTT
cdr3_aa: CASLWARNTEAFF

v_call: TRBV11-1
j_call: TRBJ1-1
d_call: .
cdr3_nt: TGTGCCAGCAGCTTAGTCAGGGGTTTAGGCACTGAAGCTTTCTTT
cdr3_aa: CASSLVRGLGTEAFF

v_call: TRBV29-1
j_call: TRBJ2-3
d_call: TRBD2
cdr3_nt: TGCAGCGTTGAGCCTAGCGGGATCGGGACAGATACGCAGTATTTT
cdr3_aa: CSVEPSGIGTDTQYF

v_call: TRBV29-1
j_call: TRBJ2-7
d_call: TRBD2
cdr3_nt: TGCAGCGCGGGACTAGCGGGATTCTACGAGCAGTACTTC
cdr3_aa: CSAGLAGFYEQYF

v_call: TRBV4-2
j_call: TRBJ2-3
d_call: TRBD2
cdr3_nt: TGTGCCAGCAGCCAAGGTAGCGGGGGGAGAGATACGCAGTATTTT
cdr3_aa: CASSQGSGGRDTQYF

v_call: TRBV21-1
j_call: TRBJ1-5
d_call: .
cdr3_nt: TGTGCCAGCAGCAAATGGGCAGCCCCTAATCAGCCCCAGCATTTT
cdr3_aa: CASSKWAAPNQPQHF